Included here is one TCR beta chain sequence, with context. With random hexamers, 0.5 to 1 ug RNA was reverse transcribed. A single record per CDR3 protein comes from TCRdb applying MiXCR to the immunoSEQ multiplex PCR reads. The sample lists tens of thousands of distinct CDR3 sequences; approximately 93% were seen once. This record belongs to a study of CD8 T cells in Susac syndrome. The V end was cut by 7 bases, the J end by 8 bases, with 23 bases between. The CDR3 is 14 residues long. The germline gives CDR1 DFQATT, CDR2 SNEGSKA (reference sequence). The TCR comes from a human donor with Susac syndrome. The V and J genes are TRBV20-1 and TRBJ1-2; unclear D gene. The specimen sequenced was CD8+ T cells from PBMCs. CDR3 in amino acids: CSVLVWDLFSGYTF. CDR3 sequence (DNA): TGCAGTGTACTAGTTTGGGATCTTTTTTCCGGCTACACCTTC.